Each of the 3 T cell receptor beta chains below was sequenced from the same sample in a study of blood T cell repertoires in COVID-19. Produced via immunoSEQ multiplex PCR; TCRdb's table is partial and in-frame only. Of approximately 250,000 clones listed, approximately 85% are singletons. The sequencing input was peripheral blood. The receptors were sampled from a man aged 50-60 years with COVID-19, enrolled during active disease.

V is TRBV21-1 and J is TRBJ2-5; no check of the table's D call, TRBD2, against the DNA was made. TRBV21-1 is a recognized pseudogene. The CDR3 covers 20 residues. The CDR3 sequence is CASSEVGLAGGPGTKETQYF. Written as DNA, the CDR3 is TGTGCCAGCAGTGAAGTGGGGCTAGCGGGGGGGCCAGGAACAAAAGAGACCCAGTACTTC.

The chain carries TRBV28 and TRBJ2-7; D is uncertain. Trimming took 3 bases from V and 0 from J, leaving 6 bases between them. Germline lookup yields CDR1 MDHEN and CDR2 SYDVKM. CDR3 length equals 13 residues. CDR3 DNA sequence: TGTGCCAGCAGTTTTTCGGGCTCCTACGAGCAGTACTTC. Protein: CASSFSGSYEQYF.

CDR3 in DNA: TGTGCCACCTCGGAGCGGGTCTCCTACAATGAGCAGTTCTTC. It is translated as CATSERVSYNEQFF. J is TRBJ2-1 and V is TRBV15; tentative D call: TRBD2 (6 bases). Trimming shortened V by 8 bases and J by 0 bases, and 11 bases separated the two germline ends. This CDR3 comprises 14 residues. Germline assignment: CDR1 LNHNV and CDR2 YYDKDF (reference sequence).